This T cell receptor (beta chain) stems from a study of cytomegalovirus exposure and HLA in healthy donors. Broader study findings: Earlier findings revealed that most TCR beta V segments proved productive either about 87% or about 30% of the time. Several of the most significant clusters appeared linked to common viral pathogens, based on a later analysis.

Concerning this clone: Its antigen is unknown.

13 Jbeta primers and 60 Vbeta primers were used for the PCR. Original handling: A later analysis counted roughly 74 million unique TCR beta chains, around 11 million shared. Using immunoSEQ multiplex PCR, the repertoire was profiled, and TCRdb retains in-frame clones only, with some absent. The D gene and trimming were derived from the DNA, and the V and J assignments and clone size from that table. The sample yields around 280,000 clones, roughly 89% seen once. The germline CDR1 and CDR2 sequences are MNHNY and SVGAGI (reference sequence). The CDR3 is 15 amino acids. V trimming: 5 bases; J trimming: 5 bases; junction bases outside the gene matches: 8.

The clonotype originates from a woman under 30 in good health and CMV-seronegative. The sequencing sample was made of PBMCs. V gene TRBV6-6 combines with J gene TRBJ1-5; 8 bases match TRBD1. The CDR3: CASSLGQGADQPQHF. The CDR3 DNA reads TGTGCCAGCAGTCTGGGGCAGGGGGCAGATCAGCCCCAGCATTTT.